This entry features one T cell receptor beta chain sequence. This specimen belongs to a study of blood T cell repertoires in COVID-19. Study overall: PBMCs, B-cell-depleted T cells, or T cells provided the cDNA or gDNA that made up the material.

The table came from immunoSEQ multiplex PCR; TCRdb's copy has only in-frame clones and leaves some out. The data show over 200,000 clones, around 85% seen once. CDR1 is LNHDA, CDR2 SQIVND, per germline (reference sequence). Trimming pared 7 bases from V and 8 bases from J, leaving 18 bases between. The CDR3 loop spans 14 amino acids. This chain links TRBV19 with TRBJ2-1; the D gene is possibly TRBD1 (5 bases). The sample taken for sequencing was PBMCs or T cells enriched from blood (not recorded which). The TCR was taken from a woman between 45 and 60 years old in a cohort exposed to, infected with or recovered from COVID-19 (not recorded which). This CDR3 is CASNRQGMADEQFF. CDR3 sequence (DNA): TGTGCCAGTAATAGGCAGGGAATGGCCGATGAGCAGTTCTTC.